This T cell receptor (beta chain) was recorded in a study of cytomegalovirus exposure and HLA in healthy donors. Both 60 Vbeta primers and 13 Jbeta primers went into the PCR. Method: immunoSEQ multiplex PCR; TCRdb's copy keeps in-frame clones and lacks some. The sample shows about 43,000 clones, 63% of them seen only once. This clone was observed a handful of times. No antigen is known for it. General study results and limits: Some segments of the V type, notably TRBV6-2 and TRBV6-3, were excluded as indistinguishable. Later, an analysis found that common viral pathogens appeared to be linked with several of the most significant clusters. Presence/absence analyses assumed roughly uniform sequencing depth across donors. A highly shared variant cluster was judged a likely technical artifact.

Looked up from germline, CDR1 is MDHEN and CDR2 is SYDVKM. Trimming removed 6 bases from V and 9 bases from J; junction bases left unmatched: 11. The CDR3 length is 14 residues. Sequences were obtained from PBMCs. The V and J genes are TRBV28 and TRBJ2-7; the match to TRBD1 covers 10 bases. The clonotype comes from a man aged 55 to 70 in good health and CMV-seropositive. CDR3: CASSRQGALLVQYF. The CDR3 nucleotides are TGTGCCAGCAGCCGACAGGGGGCCTTATTGGTGCAGTACTTC. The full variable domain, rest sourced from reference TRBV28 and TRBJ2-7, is DVKVTQSSRYLVKRTGEKVFLECVQDMDHENMFWYRQDPGLGLRLIYFSYDVKMKEKGDIPEGYSVSREKKERFSLILESASTNQTSMYLCASSRQGALLVQYFGPGTRLTVT.